Below, 29 T cell receptor beta chains from the same sample are listed, as sequenced in a study of blood T cell dynamics during melanoma immunotherapy. Time point here: pre-treatment baseline. Libraries were prepared by immunoSEQ multiplex PCR; TCRdb keeps only in-frame clonotypes and omits some of them. Among 4,000 to 5,000 clones listed, 70% to 90% were seen once. Sequences were derived from blood, sampled from a patient treated with checkpoint blockade. Source of these receptors: a human donor with melanoma.

Only one count was recorded for this clone. The chain is built from TRBV9 and TRBJ1-2, with TRBD1 as a possible D gene (6 bases). V lost 3 bases to trimming and J lost 11 bases, with 17 bases between them. Germline V gene data show CDR1 as SGDLS and CDR2 as YYNGEE. The CDR3 runs 13 residues. CDR3 sequence: CASSATTQGLYTF. The CDR3 DNA is TGTGCCAGCAGCGCAACAACACAGGGCCTATACACCTTC. The entire variable domain, with the rest obtained from reference TRBV9 and TRBJ1-2, is as follows: DSGVTQTPKHLITATGQRVTLRCSPRSGDLSVYWYQQSLDQGLQFLIQYYNGEERAKGNILERFSAQQFPDLHSELNLSSLELGDSALYFCASSATTQGLYTFGSGTRLTVV.

The J gene is TRBJ2-7, the V gene TRBV9; TRBD2 matches 8 bases. The CDR3 contains 17 residues. CDR1 and CDR2 (germline): SGDLS, YYNGEE. Losses at the gene ends were 7 bases for V and 0 bases for J; bases not matched to a gene: 15. The CDR3 region has the DNA TGTGCCAGCCGACGGTTTTCCGAAGCGGGGGCCTCCTACGAGCAGTACTTC. This sequence encodes CASRRFSEAGASYEQYF.

A few counts support this clone. The chain carries TRBV29-1 and TRBJ1-1; a weak D match, TRBD1 (5 bases). Trimming left V 5 bases short and J 4 bases short, with 14 bases between. This CDR3 is 13 amino acids long. CDR1 SQVTM and CDR2 ANQGSEA come from the germline V gene. The CDR3 sequence is CSVFIPGSTEAFF. The CDR3 DNA reads TGCAGCGTTTTTATTCCAGGGAGCACTGAAGCTTTCTTT.

The chain is built from TRBV4-3 and TRBJ2-7; 7 bases agree with TRBD2. V gave up 0 bases and J gave up 3 bases; unmatched junction bases: 5. CDR3 size: 15 residues. CDR1 and CDR2 (germline): LGHNA, YSLEER. CDR3 nucleotide sequence: TGCGCCAGCAGCCAAGACGCTGGGGGGGTCTACGAGCAGTACTTC. Translated: CASSQDAGGVYEQYF.

This clone was picked up one time. This rearrangement joins TRBV30 to TRBJ2-7; the D gene is possibly TRBD2 (6 bases). The CDR3 is 14 residues long. Germline CDR1 GTSNPN, CDR2 SVGIG (reference sequence). Trimming removed 0 bases from V and 0 bases from J, with 9 bases in between. The CDR3 coding sequence is TGTGCCTGGAGTGTTGGAGGGAGCTCCTACGAGCAGTACTTC. Amino acid sequence: CAWSVGGSSYEQYF.

This clone was seen a handful of times. The rearrangement uses TRBV4-3 and TRBJ2-7; TRBD2 aligns across 9 bases. Trimming removed 6 bases from V and 4 bases from J; junction bases left unmatched: 4. Looked up from germline, CDR1 is LGHNA and CDR2 is YSLEER. This CDR3 has 13 amino acids. This chain's CDR3 is CASSQTSGYEQYF. CDR3 nucleotides: TGCGCCAGCAGTCAGACTAGCGGTTACGAGCAGTACTTC.

The chain is built from TRBV5-1 and TRBJ2-6; D is undetermined. Trimming cost V 0 bases and J 1 base, with 11 bases left between them. CDR3 length equals 17 residues. The germline gives CDR1 SGHRS, CDR2 YFSETQ. In DNA, the CDR3 is TGCGCCAGCAGCTTGGGGCAGGCCCTTTCTGGGGCCAACGTCCTGACTTTC. Its translation is CASSLGQALSGANVLTF.

The rearrangement joins TRBV11-3 to TRBJ2-6; tentatively, D is TRBD2 (6 bases). The CDR3 extends over 15 amino acids. CDR1 SGHNT and CDR2 YENEEA come from the germline V gene. Trimming pared 1 base from V and 2 bases from J, leaving 6 bases between. CDR3 sequence reads: CASSLGGAGANVLTF. In nucleotides, the CDR3 is TGTGCCAGCAGCTTAGGCGGGGCTGGGGCCAACGTCCTGACTTTC.

Only one count was recorded for this clone. One end of the junction varies from germline; a read error may be responsible. The gene calls are TRBV7-7 and TRBJ2-5; 13 bases match TRBD2. The end of the DNA aligns better with TRBJ2-7, so the J call may be wrong. Germline values: CDR1 SSHAT, CDR2 FNYEAQ (reference sequence). The length of the CDR3 is 15 residues. The CDR3 here is CASSQGLAGNYEQYF. CDR3 in DNA: TGTGCTAGCAGCCAGGGACTAGCGGGAAACTACGAGCAGTACTTC.

The chain employs TRBV12-5 and TRBJ2-3, with unresolved D. V lost 0 bases, J lost 1 base, and 11 bases lay in between. CDR1 is LGHNT and CDR2 is FRNRAP in the germline V gene. The CDR3 sequence is 16 residues long. CDR3 in amino acids: CASGLVGYNRTDTQYF. DNA for the CDR3: TGTGCTAGTGGTTTGGTAGGCTACAATCGCACAGATACGCAGTATTTT. Full variable domain (rest looked up from reference TRBV12-5 and TRBJ2-3): DARVTQTPRHKVTEMGQEVTMRCQPILGHNTVFWYRQTMMQGLELLAYFRNRAPLDDSGMPKDRFSAEMPDATLATLKIQPSEPRDSAVYFCASGLVGYNRTDTQYFGPGTRLTVL.

The chain recombines TRBV19 with TRBJ2-5, with TRBD2 matching 7 bases. The J call is in doubt because the DNA end fits TRBJ2-7 better. Germline values: CDR1 LNHDA, CDR2 SQIVND (reference sequence). The CDR3 length is 15 residues. The CDR3 loop reads CASSIGRERGYEQYF. The DNA of the CDR3 is TGTGCCAGTAGTATCGGGCGGGAGAGGGGTTACGAGCAGTACTTC.

V gene TRBV6-4 combines with J gene TRBJ2-2; weak D call: TRBD2 (5 bases). Germline lookup yields CDR1 MRHNA and CDR2 SNTAGT. The CDR3 is 13 amino acids. V was trimmed by 2 bases and J by 7 bases, leaving 8 bases between them. CDR3 amino acids: CASSDPRGGELFF. The DNA for the CDR3 is TGTGCCAGCAGTGACCCCCGGGGCGGGGAGCTGTTTTTT.

The chain links TRBV5-4 to TRBJ1-3, with 7 positions matching TRBD1. Germline CDR1 SGHNT, CDR2 YYREEE (reference sequence). The CDR3 is made up of 14 amino acids. Trimming removed 4 bases from V and 4 bases from J; junction bases left unmatched: 5. In nucleotides, the CDR3 is TGTGCCAGCAGCGGGACAGACAGGGGAAACACCATATATTTT. This gives the protein CASSGTDRGNTIYF.

This clone was detected only once. The V gene is TRBV7-9, the J gene TRBJ1-2; possible D gene TRBD1, 5 bases. Germline V CDR1 and CDR2: SEHNR, FQNEAQ (reference sequence). V was pared by 1 base and J by 7 bases, with 13 bases between. The CDR3 has 14 amino acids. The CDR3 here is CASSLGGATRGYTF. For the CDR3, the DNA is TGTGCCAGCAGCTTAGGGGGCGCAACACGTGGCTACACCTTC.

The gene calls are TRBV10-3 and TRBJ1-6; D remains unclear. CDR1 and CDR2 from the germline V gene are ENHRY and SYGVKD. The CDR3 runs to 15 residues. Trimming shortened V by 3 bases and J by 5 bases, and 11 bases separated the two germline ends. The CDR3 here is CAISDLQADNSPLHF. The DNA of the CDR3 is TGTGCCATCAGTGATCTGCAGGCTGATAATTCACCCCTCCACTTT.

The genes are TRBV7-2 and TRBJ2-1; TRBD1 or TRBD2 may be the D gene (5 bases each). The V gene lost 8 bases and the J gene lost 8 bases, with 28 bases spanning the gap. CDR3 size: 17 residues. CDR1 and CDR2 (germline): SGHTA, FQGNSA. CDR3 bases: TGTGCCAGCTTGGCCGGGGTAGGGACCAGTCAAGGGTATGAGCAGTTCTTC. Its protein product is CASLAGVGTSQGYEQFF.

The rearrangement joins TRBV30 to TRBJ1-3; no definite D call. Trimming pared 0 bases from V and 0 bases from J, leaving 12 bases between. CDR3 size: 16 residues. CDR1 is GTSNPN and CDR2 is SVGIG in the germline V gene (reference sequence). This chain's CDR3 is CAWSVQNRNSGNTIYF. CDR3 coding DNA: TGTGCCTGGAGTGTACAGAACAGAAACTCTGGAAACACCATATATTTT.

V is TRBV18 and J is TRBJ2-7, with 10 positions matching TRBD1. The CDR3 is 15 residues long. J was trimmed by 0 bases and V by 6 bases; bases with no gene match: 5. Germline V gene lookup returns CDR1 KGHSH and CDR2 LQKENI. CDR3 loop: CASSPDRGHSYEQYF. CDR3 in DNA: TGTGCCAGCTCTCCCGACAGGGGGCACTCCTACGAGCAGTACTTC.

The chain uses TRBV12-5 and TRBJ2-7; 8 bases align to TRBD1. CDR1 and CDR2 (germline): LGHNT, FRNRAP. The CDR3 loop spans 20 amino acids. The V segment lost 5 bases and the J segment 3 bases; nucleotides outside the gene matches: 24. In nucleotides, the CDR3 is TGTGCTAGTGGTACACTCGGCAATATGAACGACAGGGGAAAACACTACGAGCAGTACTTC. It translates to CASGTLGNMNDRGKHYEQYF.

The chain couples TRBV6-5 to TRBJ1-4; D is uncertain. Germline V gene data show CDR1 as MNHEY and CDR2 as SVGAGI. The V end was cut by 0 bases, the J end by 8 bases, with 7 bases between. This CDR3 has 13 amino acids. CDR3 sequence: CASSYSPQEKLFF. The CDR3 DNA follows: TGTGCCAGCAGTTACTCGCCCCAAGAAAAACTGTTTTTT.

This chain links TRBV27 with TRBJ2-1, with D unresolved. V lost 5 bases to trimming and J lost 0 bases, with 14 bases between them. CDR3 length equals 16 residues. Germline-derived CDR1 and CDR2 are MNHEY and SMNVEV (reference sequence). DNA for the CDR3: TGTGCCAGCAGTACCCTCCGACGAGGCTCCTACAATGAGCAGTTCTTC. It yields the protein CASSTLRRGSYNEQFF.

The V and J genes are TRBV5-6 and TRBJ1-2; 11 nucleotides agree with TRBD1. CDR1 is SGHDT and CDR2 is YYEEEE in the germline V gene. The CDR3 consists of 14 residues. V dropped 5 bases and J dropped 5; count of bases not matched to a gene: 5. Here the CDR3 reads CASSRDRGVYGYTF. The CDR3 nucleotides read TGTGCCAGCAGTCGGGACAGGGGGGTTTATGGCTACACCTTC.

This chain joins TRBV18 and TRBJ2-2; 8 nucleotides agree with TRBD1. This CDR3 is 16 amino acids long. The junction had 7 bases not matched to a gene; V was cut back by 3 bases and J by 4 bases. Germline V CDR1 and CDR2: KGHSH, LQKENI. CDR3 amino acids: CASSPSRGLVTGELFF. CDR3 nucleotide sequence: TGTGCCAGCTCACCCAGCAGGGGGCTGGTCACCGGGGAGCTGTTTTTT.

The chain joins TRBV19 to TRBJ2-7; 7 bases fit TRBD1. The junction had 11 bases not matched to a gene; V was cut back by 3 bases and J by 3 bases. Per germline, CDR1 LNHDA and CDR2 SQIVND (reference sequence). The CDR3 has 16 residues. The CDR3 bases are TGTGCCAGTAGTATCGGCTGGTCGGGACAGATCTACGAGCAGTACTTC. This encodes CASSIGWSGQIYEQYF.

Comment on this clone: Other DNA sequences in this sample translate to the same CDR3. The chain joins TRBV6-1 to TRBJ2-7; D tentatively reads TRBD1 or TRBD2 (7 bases each). The V end lost 2 bases, the J end lost 4 bases, and 18 bases lay between the germline ends. The germline V gene encodes CDR1 MNHNS and CDR2 SASEGT. The CDR3 sequence is 16 residues long. The CDR3 here is CASSERGQGGQYEQYF. CDR3 bases: TGTGCCAGCAGTGAACGGGGGCAGGGGGGGCAATACGAGCAGTACTTC.

V is TRBV7-9 and J is TRBJ1-1; a weak D match, TRBD1 (5 bases). The V end was cut by 5 bases, the J end by 11 bases, with 21 bases between. The CDR3 is 14 amino acids. From germline, CDR1 is SEHNR and CDR2 FQNEAQ (reference sequence). CDR3 residues: CASSPRDAIPGAFF. CDR3 DNA: TGTGCCAGCAGCCCCCGGGACGCTATTCCGGGGGCTTTCTTT.

This clone was seen a few times. The chain couples TRBV29-1 to TRBJ1-1; D uncertain. Trimming cost V 4 bases and J 4 bases, with 13 bases left between them. This CDR3 has 13 residues. CDR1 is SQVTM and CDR2 is ANQGSEA in the germline V gene. The CDR3 nucleotides are TGCAGCGTTGGTTTCTGGGTCGGCACTGAAGCTTTCTTT. Protein product: CSVGFWVGTEAFF. The complete variable domain, with remaining parts taken from reference TRBV29-1 and TRBJ1-1, reads SAVISQKPSRDICQRGTSLTIQCQVDSQVTMMFWYRQQPGQSLTLIATANQGSEATYESGFVIDKFPISRPNLTFSTLTVSNMSPEDSSIYLCSVGFWVGTEAFFGQGTRLTVV.

The chain recombines TRBV29-1 with TRBJ1-2, with 8 bases aligning to TRBD1. CDR3 length: 14 amino acids. V shed 6 bases and J 3 bases; nucleotides not matched to a gene: 9. Germline loops: CDR1 SQVTM, CDR2 ANQGSEA. In nucleotides, the CDR3 is TGCAGCGTCCTAACAGGGGGTGGAGACTATGGCTACACCTTC. Amino acids: CSVLTGGGDYGYTF.

V is TRBV5-1 and J is TRBJ2-1, with 9 bases aligning to TRBD2. Germline V CDR1 and CDR2: SGHRS, YFSETQ. V lost 4 bases to trimming and J lost 15 bases; unmatched junction nucleotides: 14. CDR3 size: 14 residues. The CDR3 region is CASSQTNSRGGLFF. The CDR3 region has the DNA TGCGCCAGCAGCCAAACCAACTCGCGGGGGGGTCTGTTCTTC.